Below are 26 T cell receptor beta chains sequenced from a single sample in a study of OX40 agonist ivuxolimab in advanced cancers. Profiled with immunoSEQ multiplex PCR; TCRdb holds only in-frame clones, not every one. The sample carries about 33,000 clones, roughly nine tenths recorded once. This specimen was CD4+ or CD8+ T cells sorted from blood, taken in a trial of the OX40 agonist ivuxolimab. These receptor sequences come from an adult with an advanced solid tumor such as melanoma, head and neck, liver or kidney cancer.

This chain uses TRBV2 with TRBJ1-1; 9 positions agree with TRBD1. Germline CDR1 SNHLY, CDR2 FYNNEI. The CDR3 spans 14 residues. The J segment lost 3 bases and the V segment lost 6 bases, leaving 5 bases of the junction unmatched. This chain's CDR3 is CASSTGGRDTEAFF. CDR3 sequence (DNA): TGTGCCAGCAGCACAGGGGGCAGAGACACTGAAGCTTTCTTT.

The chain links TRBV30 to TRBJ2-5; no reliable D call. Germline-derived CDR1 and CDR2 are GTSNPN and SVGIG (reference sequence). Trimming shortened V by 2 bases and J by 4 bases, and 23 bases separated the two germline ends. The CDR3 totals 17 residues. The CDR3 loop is CAWSKPPRLAMLETQYF. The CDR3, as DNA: TGTGCCTGGAGTAAACCCCCAAGGTTAGCCATGTTAGAGACCCAGTACTTC.

CDR3 in amino acids: CATSRDGGRGHEKLFF. DNA of the CDR3: TGTGCCACCAGCAGAGATGGGGGCAGGGGTCATGAAAAACTGTTTTTT. The rearrangement joins TRBV15 to TRBJ1-4; D might be TRBD1 (6 bases). The V and J ends lost 0 bases and 6 bases respectively, with 14 bases between them. CDR1 and CDR2 from the germline V gene are LNHNV and YYDKDF (reference sequence). This CDR3 is 16 amino acids long.

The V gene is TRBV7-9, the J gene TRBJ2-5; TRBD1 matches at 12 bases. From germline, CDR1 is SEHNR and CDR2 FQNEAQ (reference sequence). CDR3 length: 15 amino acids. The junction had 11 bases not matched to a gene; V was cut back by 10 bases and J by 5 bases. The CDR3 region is CATNKGTGGAETQYF. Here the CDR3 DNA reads TGTGCCACCAACAAGGGGACAGGGGGCGCGGAGACCCAGTACTTC.

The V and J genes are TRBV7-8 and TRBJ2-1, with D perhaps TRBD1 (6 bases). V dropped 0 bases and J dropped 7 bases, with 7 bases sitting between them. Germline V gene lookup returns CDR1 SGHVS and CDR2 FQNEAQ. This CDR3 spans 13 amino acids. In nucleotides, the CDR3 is TGTGCCAGCAGCTTAGCGAGGGGGAATGAGCAGTTCTTC. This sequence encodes CASSLARGNEQFF.

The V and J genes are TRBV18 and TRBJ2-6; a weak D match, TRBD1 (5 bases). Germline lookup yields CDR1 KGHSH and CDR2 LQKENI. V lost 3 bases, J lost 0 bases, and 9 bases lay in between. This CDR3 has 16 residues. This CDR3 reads CASSPPTGSGANVLTF. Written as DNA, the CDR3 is TGTGCCAGCTCACCTCCAACAGGCTCTGGGGCCAACGTCCTGACTTTC.

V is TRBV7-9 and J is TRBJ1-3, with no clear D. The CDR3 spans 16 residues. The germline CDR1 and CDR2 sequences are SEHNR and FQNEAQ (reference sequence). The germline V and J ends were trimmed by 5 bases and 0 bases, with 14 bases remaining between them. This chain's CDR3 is CASSPRGGFSGNTIYF. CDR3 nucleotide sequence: TGTGCCAGCAGCCCGCGGGGAGGGTTCTCTGGAAACACCATATATTTT. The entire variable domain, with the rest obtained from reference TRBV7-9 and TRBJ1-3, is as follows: DTGVSQNPRHKITKRGQNVTFRCDPISEHNRLYWYRQTLGQGPEFLTYFQNEAQLEKSRLLSDRFSAERPKGSFSTLEIQRTEQGDSAMYLCASSPRGGFSGNTIYFGEGSWLTVV.

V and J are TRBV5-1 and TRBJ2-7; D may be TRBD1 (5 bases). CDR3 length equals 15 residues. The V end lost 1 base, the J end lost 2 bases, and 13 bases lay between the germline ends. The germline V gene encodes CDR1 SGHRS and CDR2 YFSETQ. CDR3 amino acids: CASSLSQGDPYEQYF. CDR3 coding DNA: TGCGCCAGCAGCTTGAGTCAGGGCGATCCCTACGAGCAGTACTTC.

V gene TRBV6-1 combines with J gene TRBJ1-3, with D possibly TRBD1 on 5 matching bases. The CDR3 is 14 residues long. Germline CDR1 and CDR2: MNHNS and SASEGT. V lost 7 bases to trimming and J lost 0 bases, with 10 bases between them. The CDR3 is CASTWGDSGNTIYF. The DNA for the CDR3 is TGTGCCAGCACATGGGGGGACTCTGGAAACACCATATATTTT.

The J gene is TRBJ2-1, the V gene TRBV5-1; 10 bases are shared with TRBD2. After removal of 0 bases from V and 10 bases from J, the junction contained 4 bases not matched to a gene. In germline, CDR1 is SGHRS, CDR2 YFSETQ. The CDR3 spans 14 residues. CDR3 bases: TGCGCCAGCAGCTTGGGACTAGCGGGTAGCGAGCAGTTCTTC. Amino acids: CASSLGLAGSEQFF.

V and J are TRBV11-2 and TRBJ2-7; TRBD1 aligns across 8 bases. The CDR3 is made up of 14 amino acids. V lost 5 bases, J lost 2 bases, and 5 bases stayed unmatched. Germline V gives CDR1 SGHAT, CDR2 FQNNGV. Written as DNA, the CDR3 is TGTGCCAGCAGCACCTCAGGGGGCACCTACGAGCAGTACTTC. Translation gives CASSTSGGTYEQYF.

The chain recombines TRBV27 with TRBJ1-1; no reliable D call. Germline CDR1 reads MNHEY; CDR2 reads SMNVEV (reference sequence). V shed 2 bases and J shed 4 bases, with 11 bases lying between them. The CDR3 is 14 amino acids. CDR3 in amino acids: CASSLIGAGTEAFF. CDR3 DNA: TGTGCCAGCAGTTTAATAGGAGCCGGCACTGAAGCTTTCTTT.

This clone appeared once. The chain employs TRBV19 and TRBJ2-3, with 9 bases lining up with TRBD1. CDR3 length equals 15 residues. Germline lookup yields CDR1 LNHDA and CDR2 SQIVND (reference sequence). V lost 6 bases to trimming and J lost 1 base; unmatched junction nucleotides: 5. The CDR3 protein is CASSVDRGGTDTQYF. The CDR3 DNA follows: TGTGCCAGTAGCGTGGACAGGGGAGGCACAGATACGCAGTATTTT.

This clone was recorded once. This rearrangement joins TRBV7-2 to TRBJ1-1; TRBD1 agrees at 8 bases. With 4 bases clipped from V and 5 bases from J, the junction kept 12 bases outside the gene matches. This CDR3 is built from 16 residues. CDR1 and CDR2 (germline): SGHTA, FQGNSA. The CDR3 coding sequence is TGTGCCAGCAGCTCCAGGATAAACAGGGGGGGGACTGAAGCTTTCTTT. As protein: CASSSRINRGGTEAFF. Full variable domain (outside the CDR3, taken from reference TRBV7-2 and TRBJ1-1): GAGVSQSPSNKVTEKGKDVELRCDPISGHTALYWYRQSLGQGLEFLIYFQGNSAPDKSGLPSDRFSAERTGGSVSTLTIQRTQQEDSAVYLCASSSRINRGGTEAFFGQGTRLTVV.

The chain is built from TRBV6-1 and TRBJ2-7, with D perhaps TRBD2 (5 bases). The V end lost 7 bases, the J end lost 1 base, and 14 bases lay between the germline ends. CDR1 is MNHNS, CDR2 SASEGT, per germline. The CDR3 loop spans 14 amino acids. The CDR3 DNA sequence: TGTGCCAGCAATACCCAGAGGGTTTCCTACGAGCAGTACTTC. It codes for CASNTQRVSYEQYF.

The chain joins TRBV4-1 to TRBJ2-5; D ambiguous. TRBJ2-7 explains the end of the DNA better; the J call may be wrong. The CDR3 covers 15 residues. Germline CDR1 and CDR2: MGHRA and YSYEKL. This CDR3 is CASSGWTSGVYEQYF. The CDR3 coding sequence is TGCGCCAGCAGCGGGTGGACCTCGGGTGTGTACGAGCAGTACTTC.

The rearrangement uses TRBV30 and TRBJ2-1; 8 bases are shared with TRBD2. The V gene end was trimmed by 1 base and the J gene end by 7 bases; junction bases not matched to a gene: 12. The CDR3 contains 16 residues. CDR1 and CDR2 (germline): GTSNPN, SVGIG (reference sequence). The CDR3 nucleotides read TGTGCCTGGAGTGACACGGGACTAGTAGCGGGTAATGAGCAGTTCTTC. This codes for CAWSDTGLVAGNEQFF.

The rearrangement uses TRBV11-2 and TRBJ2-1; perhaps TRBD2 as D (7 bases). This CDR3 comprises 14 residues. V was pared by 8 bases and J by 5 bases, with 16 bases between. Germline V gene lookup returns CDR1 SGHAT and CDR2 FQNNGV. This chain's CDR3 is CASYTRGLNNEQFF. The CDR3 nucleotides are TGTGCCAGCTATACGCGGGGGCTTAACAATGAGCAGTTCTTC. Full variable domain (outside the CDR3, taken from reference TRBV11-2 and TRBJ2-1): EAGVAQSPRYKIIEKRQSVAFWCNPISGHATLYWYQQILGQGPKLLIQFQNNGVVDDSQLPKDRFSAERLKGVDSTLKIQPAKLEDSAVYLCASYTRGLNNEQFFGPGTRLTVL.

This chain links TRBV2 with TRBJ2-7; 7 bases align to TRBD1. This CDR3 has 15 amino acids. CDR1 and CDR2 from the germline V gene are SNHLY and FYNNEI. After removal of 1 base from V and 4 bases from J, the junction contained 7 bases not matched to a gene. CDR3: CASSEGDRGLYEQYF. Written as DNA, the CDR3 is TGTGCCAGCAGTGAAGGAGATAGGGGGCTGTACGAGCAGTACTTC. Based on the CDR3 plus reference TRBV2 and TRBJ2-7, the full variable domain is EPEVTQTPSHQVTQMGQEVILRCVPISNHLYFYWYRQILGQKVEFLVSFYNNEISEKSEIFDDQFSVERPDGSNFTLKIRSTKLEDSAMYFCASSEGDRGLYEQYFGPGTRLTVT.

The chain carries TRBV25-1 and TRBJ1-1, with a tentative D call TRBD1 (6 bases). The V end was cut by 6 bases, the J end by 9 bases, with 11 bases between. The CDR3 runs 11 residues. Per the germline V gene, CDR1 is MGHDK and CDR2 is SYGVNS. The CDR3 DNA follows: TGTGCCAGCAGGCGATGGGGGCAAGCTTTCTTT. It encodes CASRRWGQAFF.

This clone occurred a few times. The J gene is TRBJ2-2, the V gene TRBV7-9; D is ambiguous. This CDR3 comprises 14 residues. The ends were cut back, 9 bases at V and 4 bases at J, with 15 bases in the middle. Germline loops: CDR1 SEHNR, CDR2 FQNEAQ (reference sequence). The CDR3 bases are TGTGCCAGTTCAACGGCCTCGAGCACCGGGGAGCTGTTTTTT. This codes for CASSTASSTGELFF.

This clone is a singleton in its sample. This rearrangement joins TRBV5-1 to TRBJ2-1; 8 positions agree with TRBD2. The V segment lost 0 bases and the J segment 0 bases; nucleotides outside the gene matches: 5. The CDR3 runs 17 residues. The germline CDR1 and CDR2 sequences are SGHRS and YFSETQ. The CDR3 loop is CASSLGGGYSSYNEQFF. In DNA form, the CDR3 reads TGCGCCAGCAGCTTGGGCGGGGGGTATAGCTCCTACAATGAGCAGTTCTTC.

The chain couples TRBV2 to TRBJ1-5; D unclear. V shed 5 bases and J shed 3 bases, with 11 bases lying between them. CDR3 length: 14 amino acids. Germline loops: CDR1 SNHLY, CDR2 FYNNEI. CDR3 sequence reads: CASSQERINQPQHF. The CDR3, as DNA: TGTGCCAGCAGTCAGGAGCGGATCAATCAGCCCCAGCATTTT.

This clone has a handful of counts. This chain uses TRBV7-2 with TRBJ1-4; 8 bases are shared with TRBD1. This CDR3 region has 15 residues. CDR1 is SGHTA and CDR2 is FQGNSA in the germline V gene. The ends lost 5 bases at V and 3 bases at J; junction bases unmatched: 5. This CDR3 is CASSQPGQANEKLFF. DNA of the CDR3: TGTGCCAGCAGCCAGCCGGGACAGGCTAATGAAAAACTGTTTTTT.

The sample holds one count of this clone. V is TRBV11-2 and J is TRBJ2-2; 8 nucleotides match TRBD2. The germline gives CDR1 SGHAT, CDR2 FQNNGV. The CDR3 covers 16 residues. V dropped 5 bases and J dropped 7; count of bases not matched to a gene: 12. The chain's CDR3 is CASSPRGGIFGGELFF. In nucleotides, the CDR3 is TGTGCCAGCAGCCCTCGGGGGGGCATATTTGGCGGGGAGCTGTTTTTT.

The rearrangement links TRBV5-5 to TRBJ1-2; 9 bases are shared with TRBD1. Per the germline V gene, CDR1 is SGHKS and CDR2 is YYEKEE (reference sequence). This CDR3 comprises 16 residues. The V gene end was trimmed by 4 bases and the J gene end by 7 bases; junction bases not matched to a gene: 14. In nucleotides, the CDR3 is TGTGCCAGCAGCCCTGGACAGGGGAAGCCTGCCGGTGGCTACACCTTC. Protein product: CASSPGQGKPAGGYTF.